The 2 T cell receptor beta chains in this list originate from one sample, sequenced in a study of OX40 agonist ivuxolimab in advanced cancers. Clones were read by immunoSEQ multiplex PCR, and TCRdb kept only the in-frame ones, dropping some. The profile shows around 88,000 clones, about 90% of them singletons. Sequencing used CD4+ or CD8+ T cells sorted from blood, obtained in a trial of the OX40 agonist ivuxolimab. The receptor source for this set is an adult with an advanced solid tumor such as melanoma, head and neck, liver or kidney cancer.

This clone was recorded only once. The rearrangement links TRBV15 to TRBJ1-2; TRBD1 might be the D (5 bases). Germline V gene lookup returns CDR1 LNHNV and CDR2 YYDKDF (reference sequence). V gave up 2 bases and J gave up 5 bases, with 15 bases separating them. CDR3 length: 15 amino acids. The DNA for the CDR3 is TGTGCCACCAGCAGAAATGCCCAGGGTGGGTATGGCTACACCTTC. Its protein product is CATSRNAQGGYGYTF.

The rearrangement links TRBV9 to TRBJ1-1; 10 bases agree with TRBD1. J was trimmed by 3 bases and V by 3 bases; bases with no gene match: 8. Germline V lookup: CDR1 SGDLS, CDR2 YYNGEE. This CDR3 has 16 amino acids. This CDR3 reads CASSAGTGVADTEAFF. Here the CDR3 DNA reads TGTGCCAGCAGCGCCGGGACAGGGGTTGCGGACACTGAAGCTTTCTTT. Full variable domain (missing parts from reference TRBV9 and TRBJ1-1): DSGVTQTPKHLITATGQRVTLRCSPRSGDLSVYWYQQSLDQGLQFLIQYYNGEERAKGNILERFSAQQFPDLHSELNLSSLELGDSALYFCASSAGTGVADTEAFFGQGTRLTVV.